This TCR beta chain was identified in a study of T-cell reconstitution after alpha-beta-depleted transplantation in children. Unique molecular identifiers were used in preparing the TCRbeta library. TCRdb independently ran MiXCR on the PCR reads; one entry per CDR3 protein. The repertoire holds hundreds of thousands of distinct CDR3 sequences, about 12% seen once, with around 0.76% in the top ten. Trimming removed 5 bases at V and 6 bases at J, with 19 bases between. The CDR3 is made up of 16 amino acids. General observations from the study: Surviving recipient cells, namely T cells and thymic progenitors, were the source of high day-60 TCRbeta diversity in some patients. After one year, T-cell counts and TCRbeta diversity mostly came from new T cells.

This clonotype appeared many times. Its antigen remains unknown. The source of this sequence is a girl aged 2-10 years with congenital amegakaryocytic thrombocytopenia, due to receive a stem cell transplant. The input for sequencing was PBMCs, taken before TCRalphabeta/CD19-depleted stem cell transplant. The rearrangement links TRBV12-3 or TRBV12-4 to TRBJ2-2, with D possibly being TRBD1 or TRBD2 (5 bases each). As DNA, the CDR3 is TGTGCCAGCAGTATCCCGGGACCGGTGGGTGCCGGGGAGCTGTTTTTT. Protein sequence: CASSIPGPVGAGELFF.